Shown below are 30 T cell receptor beta chains from a single sample sequenced in a study of CD8 T cells in ankylosing spondylitis. TCRdb itself ran the 5' RACE reads through MiXCR, one entry per CDR3 protein. The profile shows approximately 100,000 distinct CDR3 sequences, nearly 25% of them singletons. Sequences were obtained from synovial fluid, either unsorted or a sorted T cell fraction (not recorded which). These receptors originate from a male donor with ankylosing spondylitis.

The V and J genes are TRBV7-8 and TRBJ2-2, with D hard to call. Per germline, CDR1 SGHVS and CDR2 FQNEAQ. The CDR3 is made up of 14 amino acids. The V end was cut by 7 bases, the J end by 0 bases, with 9 bases between. CDR3 sequence reads: CASKGGTNTGELFF. CDR3 sequence (DNA): TGTGCCAGCAAGGGTGGAACGAACACCGGGGAGCTGTTTTTT.

This clonotype was recorded a few times. The chain links TRBV10-3 to TRBJ2-7; the D call may be TRBD1 or TRBD2 (6 bases each). CDR1 and CDR2 (germline): ENHRY, SYGVKD. The V and J ends lost 10 bases and 5 bases respectively, with 24 bases between them. The CDR3 has 15 residues. DNA for the CDR3: TGTGCCACCGGGGGCGGGCAGGCTGGAGGTAACGAGCAGTACTTC. Translation gives CATGGGQAGGNEQYF.

The table lists this clonotype with a few counts. This chain links TRBV29-1 with TRBJ2-1, with D hard to call. The V end was cut by 6 bases, the J end by 4 bases, with 4 bases between. The CDR3 loop spans 10 amino acids. Germline CDR1 reads SQVTM; CDR2 reads ANQGSEA. CDR3 residues: CSVRYNEQFF. CDR3 coding DNA: TGCAGCGTACGATACAATGAGCAGTTCTTC.

The chain recombines TRBV11-2 with TRBJ2-1; 7 bases match TRBD1. The CDR3 is made up of 13 amino acids. Germline V CDR1 and CDR2: SGHAT, FQNNGV. After removal of 5 bases from V and 4 bases from J, the junction contained 2 bases not matched to a gene. The CDR3 spells CASSRGQYNEQFF. CDR3 sequence (DNA): TGTGCCAGCAGCCGGGGACAGTACAATGAGCAGTTCTTC. Together with reference TRBV11-2 and TRBJ2-1, the CDR3 gives the full variable domain: EAGVAQSPRYKIIEKRQSVAFWCNPISGHATLYWYQQILGQGPKLLIQFQNNGVVDDSQLPKDRFSAERLKGVDSTLKIQPAKLEDSAVYLCASSRGQYNEQFFGPGTRLTVL.

The DNA of the CDR3 is TGTGCCAGCAGCGACGGGACTAGCGGGAGTGCAAATACGCAGTATTTT. Protein product: CASSDGTSGSANTQYF. The chain links TRBV11-2 to TRBJ2-3; TRBD2 agrees at 14 bases. The CDR3 totals 16 residues. After removal of 5 bases from V and 7 bases from J, the junction contained 8 bases not matched to a gene. Germline CDR1 is SGHAT and CDR2 is FQNNGV.

This clonotype was found many times. This chain connects TRBV5-8 to TRBJ1-1; no definite D call. The CDR3 sequence is 12 residues long. Germline CDR1 reads SGHTS; CDR2 reads YDEGEE. Between the trimmed V and J ends, which lost 0 bases and 7 bases, there was a span of 7 bases. The CDR3 loop reads CASSLVAVEAFF. The CDR3 nucleotides are TGTGCCAGCAGCTTGGTGGCGGTTGAAGCTTTCTTT. The full variable domain, rest sourced from reference TRBV5-8 and TRBJ1-1, is EAGVTQSPTHLIKTRGQQATLRCSPISGHTSVYWYQQALGLGLQFLLWYDEGEERNRGNFPPRFSGRQFPNYSSELNVNALELEDSALYLCASSLVAVEAFFGQGTRLTVV.

This chain joins TRBV12-3 or TRBV12-4 and TRBJ1-1; D uncertain. Trimming cost V 6 bases and J 8 bases, with 10 bases left between them. There are 11 residues in the CDR3. DNA for the CDR3: TGTGCCAGCAGCTCTAGCACGGAAGCTTTCTTT. Protein sequence: CASSSSTEAFF.

About this clonotype itself: One end of the junction does not line up with germline, which may come from a read error. The rearrangement uses TRBV9 and TRBJ1-6; possible D gene TRBD1, 5 bases. The CDR3 is 13 amino acids. CDR1 is SGDLS and CDR2 is YYNGEE in the germline V gene. In nucleotides, the CDR3 is TGTGCCAGCAGTGTAGGGGATAATTCACCCCTCCACTTT. Translated: CASSVGDNSPLHF.

Only a few counts were recorded for this clonotype. V usage is TRBV5-1 and J usage is TRBJ2-5; D may be TRBD1 (5 bases). Germline values: CDR1 SGHRS, CDR2 YFSETQ. V gave up 1 base and J gave up 0 bases, with 13 bases separating them. This CDR3 has 16 amino acids. The CDR3 loop reads CASSLPETAYQETQYF. In DNA, the CDR3 is TGCGCCAGCAGCTTGCCGGAGACAGCGTACCAAGAGACCCAGTACTTC.

V and J are TRBV20-1 and TRBJ2-1; D remains ambiguous. CDR1 DFQATT and CDR2 SNEGSKA come from the germline V gene (reference sequence). This CDR3 contains 12 residues. V lost 3 bases to trimming and J lost 5 bases, with 8 bases between them. CDR3 sequence: CSARGGNNEQFF. The CDR3 bases are TGCAGTGCTAGGGGCGGTAACAATGAGCAGTTCTTC.

This clonotype has at least ten counts. The chain couples TRBV12-3 or TRBV12-4 to TRBJ1-1; no reliable D call. V was cut by 6 bases and J by 2 bases, with 16 bases left in between. The CDR3 extends over 15 amino acids. The CDR3 nucleotides are TGTGCCAGCAGCCTGTCCCACAAAGGCAACACTGAAGCTTTCTTT. Translated, it gives CASSLSHKGNTEAFF.

The chain carries TRBV10-3 and TRBJ1-1; 7 nucleotides align to TRBD1. The germline V gene has CDR1 ENHRY and CDR2 SYGVKD. With 10 bases clipped from V and 11 bases from J, the junction kept 16 bases outside the gene matches. CDR3 length: 13 residues. Here the CDR3 DNA reads TGTGCCAGCAATAAAAGACAGGGCCTGGAGGCTTTCTTT. This codes for CASNKRQGLEAFF.

The rearrangement links TRBV5-1 to TRBJ2-7; TRBD2 matches at 11 bases. With 2 bases clipped from V and 0 bases from J, the junction kept 16 bases outside the gene matches. The CDR3 extends over 20 amino acids. Germline lookup yields CDR1 SGHRS and CDR2 YFSETQ. CDR3 nucleotide sequence: TGCGCCAGCAGCTTCGGGGGATTGGGACTAGCGGCTTACAGCTCCTACGAGCAGTACTTC. Its translation: CASSFGGLGLAAYSSYEQYF.

This clonotype was picked up a small number of times. V is TRBV11-2 and J is TRBJ2-1; possibly TRBD2 for D (6 bases). CDR3 length: 15 residues. From germline, CDR1 is SGHAT and CDR2 FQNNGV. V was shortened by 0 bases and J by 5 bases, with 11 bases between the two germline ends. CDR3 residues: CASSLDMDYNNEQFF. The CDR3 region has the DNA TGTGCCAGCAGCTTAGATATGGACTATAACAATGAGCAGTTCTTC.

The chain couples TRBV15 to TRBJ1-3; D is unresolved. CDR3 size: 14 residues. Trimming took 6 bases from V and 0 from J, leaving 9 bases between them. Germline-derived CDR1 and CDR2 are LNHNV and YYDKDF (reference sequence). The CDR3 spells CATSGLNSGNTIYF. The CDR3 DNA is TGTGCCACCAGTGGACTGAACTCTGGAAACACCATATATTTT.

The gene calls are TRBV14 and TRBJ1-2; D not certain. The CDR3 has 14 amino acids. Trimming took 5 bases from V and 0 from J, leaving 10 bases between them. From germline, CDR1 is SGHDN and CDR2 FVKESK. The CDR3 DNA is TGTGCCAGCAGCGCTGCCAACGCTAACTATGGCTACACCTTC. It translates to CASSAANANYGYTF.

As DNA, the CDR3 is TGTGCCAGCAGCCCCTTGTCAACCCTCACCGGGGAGCTGTTTTTT. Protein: CASSPLSTLTGELFF. This chain connects TRBV9 to TRBJ2-2; D not resolved. Trimming left V 4 bases short and J 4 bases short, with 14 bases between. Germline values: CDR1 SGDLS, CDR2 YYNGEE. The length of the CDR3 is 15 residues.

This clonotype was seen only a few times. The rearrangement joins TRBV20-1 to TRBJ2-3; 9 nucleotides align to TRBD1. The CDR3 runs 13 residues. Trimming at V came to 3 bases and at J to 3 bases, leaving 1 base not matched to a gene. Germline CDR1 and CDR2: DFQATT and SNEGSKA (reference sequence). The CDR3 loop is CSARGTGTDTQYF. In nucleotides, the CDR3 is TGCAGTGCTAGGGGGACAGGGACAGATACGCAGTATTTT.

The rearrangement uses TRBV20-1 and TRBJ2-4; 13 nucleotides agree with TRBD2. Germline V gives CDR1 DFQATT, CDR2 SNEGSKA (reference sequence). The CDR3 consists of 14 residues. Trimming removed 6 bases from V and 12 bases from J; junction bases left unmatched: 11. In DNA form, the CDR3 reads TGCAGTGCAGCTACTAGCGGGAGGGCCTGGACTCAGTACTTC. This encodes CSAATSGRAWTQYF.

The sample holds one count of this clonotype. The V gene is TRBV12-3 or TRBV12-4, the J gene TRBJ1-2; the match to TRBD1 covers 8 bases. V lost 2 bases, J lost 7 bases, and 6 bases stayed unmatched. The CDR3 spans 14 residues. The CDR3 DNA follows: TGTGCCAGCAGTTTATCCCAGGGGGCCATTGGCTACACCTTC. This encodes CASSLSQGAIGYTF.

In the case of this clonotype: Given a much more abundant clone one base away, this may be a read error. The CDR3, as DNA: TGTGCCTGGGGAGCGGGAGGATCGAATACGCAGTATTTT. This sequence encodes CAWGAGGSNTQYF. This chain connects TRBV30 to TRBJ2-3; 9 bases align to TRBD2. Germline lookup yields CDR1 GTSNPN and CDR2 SVGIG (reference sequence). Trimming cost V 5 bases and J 7 bases; bases outside gene matches: 7. The CDR3 consists of 13 residues.

The genes are TRBV7-7 and TRBJ2-2; D not resolved. The CDR3 spans 15 residues. Germline V lookup: CDR1 SSHAT, CDR2 FNYEAQ (reference sequence). V gave up 2 bases and J gave up 1 base, with 8 bases separating them. This CDR3 is CASSLNAGNTGELFF. The CDR3 DNA reads as TGTGCCAGCAGCTTAAATGCAGGGAACACCGGGGAGCTGTTTTTT.

V usage is TRBV19 and J usage is TRBJ1-1; D remains ambiguous. Deletions cut 6 bases from V and 2 bases from J, with 13 bases between. Germline CDR1 and CDR2: LNHDA and SQIVND (reference sequence). The CDR3 totals 14 residues. As DNA, the CDR3 is TGTGCCAGTAGGGTACCGGGAGCCAACACTGAAGCTTTCTTT. Translated: CASRVPGANTEAFF.

There are many counts of this clonotype. The V and J genes are TRBV7-8 and TRBJ2-1; 7 nucleotides match TRBD2. The CDR3 consists of 11 residues. The V gene's germline CDR1 is SGHVS and CDR2 FQNEAQ. After removal of 4 bases from V and 9 bases from J, the junction contained 0 bases not matched to a gene. CDR3 nucleotide sequence: TGTGCCAGCAGCTGGGAGGGTGAGCAGTTCTTC. Protein sequence: CASSWEGEQFF.

This chain links TRBV5-1 with TRBJ1-1; 9 bases match TRBD1. V lost 4 bases to trimming and J lost 0 bases; unmatched junction nucleotides: 4. Germline V CDR1 and CDR2: SGHRS, YFSETQ. The CDR3 loop spans 15 amino acids. CDR3 sequence reads: CASSPGTGMNTEAFF. The DNA for the CDR3 is TGCGCCAGCAGCCCGGGGACAGGGATGAACACTGAAGCTTTCTTT.

The chain is built from TRBV20-1 and TRBJ2-7; 8 nucleotides match TRBD2. This CDR3 region has 14 residues. V was pared by 3 bases and J by 2 bases, with 6 bases of the junction left unmatched. The V gene's germline CDR1 is DFQATT and CDR2 SNEGSKA (reference sequence). The CDR3 DNA reads TGCAGTGCTAGCGACGGGAGGGGCCCCTACGAGCAGTACTTC. Protein: CSASDGRGPYEQYF.

The V and J genes are TRBV2 and TRBJ2-5; D perhaps matches TRBD2 (6 bases). The CDR3 extends over 15 amino acids. V lost 6 bases and J 5 bases, leaving 19 bases between the germline ends. The germline CDR1 and CDR2 sequences are SNHLY and FYNNEI. In DNA, the CDR3 is TGTGCCAGCAGGAGAGGGGAGGTGGGGTTTGAGACCCAGTACTTC. Its protein product is CASRRGEVGFETQYF. Variable domain in full (rest from reference TRBV2 and TRBJ2-5): EPEVTQTPSHQVTQMGQEVILRCVPISNHLYFYWYRQILGQKVEFLVSFYNNEISEKSEIFDDQFSVERPDGSNFTLKIRSTKLEDSAMYFCASRRGEVGFETQYFGPGTRLLVL.

This clonotype came up a few times. The rearrangement joins TRBV11-2 to TRBJ2-7; D ambiguous. CDR3 length: 12 residues. Germline CDR1 and CDR2: SGHAT and FQNNGV. Trimming took 9 bases from V and 3 from J, leaving 12 bases between them. CDR3 in amino acids: CASSKSVYEQYF. As DNA, the CDR3 is TGTGCCAGTTCTAAATCAGTCTACGAGCAGTACTTC.

There are many counts of this clonotype. The chain carries TRBV30 and TRBJ2-5; 7 bases map to TRBD1. Unmatched junction bases numbered 9, after V lost 0 bases and J lost 5 bases. The CDR3 loop spans 15 amino acids. Germline V gene data show CDR1 as GTSNPN and CDR2 as SVGIG (reference sequence). The CDR3 here is CAWSVNQGVWETQYF. The CDR3 DNA is TGTGCCTGGAGTGTTAATCAGGGGGTATGGGAGACCCAGTACTTC.

This clonotype was counted between two and nine times. J is TRBJ2-5 and V is TRBV20-1; D might be TRBD1 or TRBD2, each matching 6 bases. CDR3 length: 11 residues. Trimming stripped 6 bases from V and 5 bases from J, with 10 bases between. Germline lookup yields CDR1 DFQATT and CDR2 SNEGSKA (reference sequence). The CDR3 is CSARRGETQYF. As DNA, the CDR3 is TGCAGTGCGCGGAGGGGGGAGACCCAGTACTTC.